This T cell receptor (beta chain) was captured in a study of metastatic and nonmetastatic thyroid tumors (dated by TCRdb to the early 2020s). About the full investigation: For patients with malignant and with benign thyroid disease, the researchers compared repertoires between peripheral blood samples and tumor or nodule tissue samples.

This clone showed up many times. Its antigen specificity is not known. There are no base qualities to consult, and no much larger clone falls within one base. Trimmed from V: 4 bases; trimmed from J: 2 bases; junction bases lacking a gene match: 12. Including the terminal cysteine and phenylalanine, the CDR3 comprises 16 residues. Only CDR3 DNA is held: 48 bases, read in frame from base 1. The germline V gene encodes CDR1 DFQATT and CDR2 SNEGSKA (reference sequence). The library was produced with PCR. The sequencing machine was an Illumina HiSeq 4000. The TCR beta-chain CDR3 region of each patient was profiled by high-throughput sequencing. In the source study's methods: Drawing on CDR3 differences between clinicopathological groups, the researchers built a classifier meant to tell apart patients with distant-metastatic papillary thyroid cancer. The Shannon index was used to measure repertoire diversity, and the Morisita-Horn index was used to measure how similar tumor and blood repertoires were. In-frame beta chains were kept once TCRdb had trimmed the public reads at Q25 with fastp and called clones with MiXCR. The V and J calls reflect TCRdb's pipeline rather than the authors' work. This sample has about 35,000 clones in its table, and roughly a fifth of those were observed once. The ten largest clonotypes hold approximately 20% of the sample.

Here is what the overall study found, with its caveats: In both blood and tumor samples, malignant tumors were reported to have significantly higher TCR beta diversity than benign nodules.

None of the patients had been given any treatment before thyroid surgery. Using T-cell receptor beta sequencing, the researchers looked back retrospectively at clinical samples from patients, gathered between about 2011 and 2019. The TCR was taken from a female donor with papillary thyroid cancer or a benign thyroid nodule (not recorded which). Some clones in this sample may be carry-over from other donors' samples. The rearranged chain carries TRBV20-1 and TRBJ2-3; the central 7 bases match TRBD2. Sequenced material: blood. The bases read TGCAGTGCTAAAGGGTTGCTAGCGGAATTCACAGATACGCAGTATTTT. Translation gives CSAKGLLAEFTDTQYF.